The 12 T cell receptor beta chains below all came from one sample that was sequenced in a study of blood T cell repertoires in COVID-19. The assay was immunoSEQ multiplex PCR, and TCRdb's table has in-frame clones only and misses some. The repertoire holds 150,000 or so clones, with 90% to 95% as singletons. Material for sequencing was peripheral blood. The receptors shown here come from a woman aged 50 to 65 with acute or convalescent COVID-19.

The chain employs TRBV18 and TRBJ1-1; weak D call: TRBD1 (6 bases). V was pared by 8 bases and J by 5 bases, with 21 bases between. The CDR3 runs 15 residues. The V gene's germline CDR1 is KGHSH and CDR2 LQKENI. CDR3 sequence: CASARSGGVWTEAFF. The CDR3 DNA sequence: TGTGCCAGCGCCAGATCGGGGGGCGTGTGGACTGAAGCTTTCTTT. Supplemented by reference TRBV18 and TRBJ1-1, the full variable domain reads NAGVMQNPRHLVRRRGQEARLRCSPMKGHSHVYWYRQLPEEGLKFMVYLQKENIIDESGMPKERFSAEFPKEGPSILRIQQVVRGDSAAYFCASARSGGVWTEAFFGQGTRLTVV.

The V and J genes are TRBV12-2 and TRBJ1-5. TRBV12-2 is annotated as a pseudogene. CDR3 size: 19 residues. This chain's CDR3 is CASRCPRPGSSTLEQPQHF. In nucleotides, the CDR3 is TGTGCAAGTCGCTGTCCCCGTCCGGGGTCGTCGACCCTGGAGCAGCCCCAGCATTTT.

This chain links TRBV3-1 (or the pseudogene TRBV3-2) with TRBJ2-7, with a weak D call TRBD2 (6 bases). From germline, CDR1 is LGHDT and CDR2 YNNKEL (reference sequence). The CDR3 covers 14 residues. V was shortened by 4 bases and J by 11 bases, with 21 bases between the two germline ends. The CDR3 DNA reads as TGTGCCAGCAGCCCAGGGACTGCGTCGTCTAGGGAGTACTTC. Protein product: CASSPGTASSREYF.

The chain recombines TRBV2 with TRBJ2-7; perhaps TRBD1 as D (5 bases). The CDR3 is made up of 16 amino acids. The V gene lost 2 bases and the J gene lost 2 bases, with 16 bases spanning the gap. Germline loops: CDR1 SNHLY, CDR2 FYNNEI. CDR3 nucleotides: TGTGCCAGCAGTGAAAAGGGGCAGCCCAGCCCCTACGAGCAGTACTTC. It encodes CASSEKGQPSPYEQYF.

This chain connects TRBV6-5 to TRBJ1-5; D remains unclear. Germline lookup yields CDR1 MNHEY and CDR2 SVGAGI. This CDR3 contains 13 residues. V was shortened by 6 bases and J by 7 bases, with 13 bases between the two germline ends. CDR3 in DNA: TGTGCCAGCAGCCCAATAGATTCACAGCCCCAGCATTTT. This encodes CASSPIDSQPQHF.

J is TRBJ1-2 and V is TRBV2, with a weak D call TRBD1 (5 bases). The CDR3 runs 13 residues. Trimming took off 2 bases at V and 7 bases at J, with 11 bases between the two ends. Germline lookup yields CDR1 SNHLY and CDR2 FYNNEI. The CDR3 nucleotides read TGTGCCAGCAGTGAAAGTGTGGGGGGTGGCTACACCTTC. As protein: CASSESVGGGYTF.

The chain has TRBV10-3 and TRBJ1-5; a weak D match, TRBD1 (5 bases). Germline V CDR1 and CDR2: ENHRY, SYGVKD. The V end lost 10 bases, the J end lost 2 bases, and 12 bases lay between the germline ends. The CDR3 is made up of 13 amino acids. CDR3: CATNSGGNQPQHF. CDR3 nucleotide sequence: TGTGCCACCAACTCGGGGGGCAATCAGCCCCAGCATTTT.

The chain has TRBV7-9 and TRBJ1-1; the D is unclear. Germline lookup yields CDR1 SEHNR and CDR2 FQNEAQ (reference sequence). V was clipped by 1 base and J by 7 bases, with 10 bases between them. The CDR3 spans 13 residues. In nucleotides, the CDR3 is TGTGCCAGCAGCTTAGTTGGCACAGTTGAAGCTTTCTTT. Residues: CASSLVGTVEAFF.

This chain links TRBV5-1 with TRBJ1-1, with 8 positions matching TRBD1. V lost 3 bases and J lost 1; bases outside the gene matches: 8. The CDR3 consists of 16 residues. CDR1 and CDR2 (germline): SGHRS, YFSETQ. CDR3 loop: CASSSLAGTGNTEAFF. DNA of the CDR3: TGCGCCAGCAGCTCATTGGCCGGGACAGGGAACACTGAAGCTTTCTTT. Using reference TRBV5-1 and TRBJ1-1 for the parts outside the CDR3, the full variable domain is KAGVTQTPRYLIKTRGQQVTLSCSPISGHRSVSWYQQTPGQGLQFLFEYFSETQRNKGNFPGRFSGRQFSNSRSEMNVSTLELGDSALYLCASSSLAGTGNTEAFFGQGTRLTVV.

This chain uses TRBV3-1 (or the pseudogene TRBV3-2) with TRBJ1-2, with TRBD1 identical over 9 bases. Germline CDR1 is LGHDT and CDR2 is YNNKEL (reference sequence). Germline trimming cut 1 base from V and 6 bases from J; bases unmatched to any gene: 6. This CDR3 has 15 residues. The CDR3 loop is CASSQGTGGFDGYTF. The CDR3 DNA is TGTGCCAGCAGCCAAGGAACAGGGGGCTTCGATGGCTACACCTTC.

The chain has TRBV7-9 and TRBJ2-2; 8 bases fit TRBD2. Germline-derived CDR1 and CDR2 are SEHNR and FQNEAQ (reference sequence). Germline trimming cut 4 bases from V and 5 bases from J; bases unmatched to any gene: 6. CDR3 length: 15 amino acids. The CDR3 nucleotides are TGTGCCAGCAGCTCACCACTAGCGGAGACCGGGGAGCTGTTTTTT. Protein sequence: CASSSPLAETGELFF.

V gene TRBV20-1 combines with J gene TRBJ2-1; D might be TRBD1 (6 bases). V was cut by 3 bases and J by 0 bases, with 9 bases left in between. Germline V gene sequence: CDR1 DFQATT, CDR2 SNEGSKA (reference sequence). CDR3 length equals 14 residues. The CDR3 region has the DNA TGCAGTGCTAGTAGGGGGAACTCCTACAATGAGCAGTTCTTC. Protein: CSASRGNSYNEQFF.